The 31 T cell receptor beta chains below were found in one sample sequenced in a study of shared clonotypes between healthy human individuals. The protocol was immunoSEQ multiplex PCR, while the TCRdb copy is restricted to in-frame clones and leaves out a portion. The table has around 2.5 million clones, 93% seen once. Sequencing was performed on naive CD4+ T cells from PBMCs. Noted subset: CD45RA+ positively selected. These receptors were collected from a man younger than 35 in good health. Some clones in this sample may be carry-over from other donors' samples.

This clone was found a few times. Other nucleotide sequences from this sample produce the same CDR3. The V and J genes are TRBV28 and TRBJ2-7; no clear D. CDR3 size: 12 residues. V lost 1 base and J lost 3, with 4 bases in between. Germline loops: CDR1 MDHEN, CDR2 SYDVKM. The CDR3 region has the DNA TGTGCCAGCAGTTTATCGGGCTACGAGCAGTACTTC. Amino acid sequence: CASSLSGYEQYF.

About this clone: This sample also contains other DNA sequences that code for the same CDR3. The CDR3 bases are TGTGCCAGCAGTCTCGGAGGGGGCAATCAGCCCCAGCATTTT. This codes for CASSLGGGNQPQHF. The genes are TRBV28 and TRBJ1-5; a weak D match, TRBD1 (5 bases). V shed 5 bases and J shed 2 bases, with 10 bases lying between them. The germline V gene has CDR1 MDHEN and CDR2 SYDVKM. This CDR3 contains 14 residues.

This clone was seen only once. The chain links TRBV7-3 to TRBJ1-2; 9 nucleotides align to TRBD1. V dropped 5 bases and J dropped 4; count of bases not matched to a gene: 14. Germline values: CDR1 SGHTA, CDR2 FQGTGA. This CDR3 has 17 residues. The CDR3 bases are TGTGCCAGCAGCCCCGGACCAACAGGGGGCGGGTTCTATGGCTACACCTTC. It specifies CASSPGPTGGGFYGYTF.

This chain links TRBV6-4 with TRBJ2-5, with 7 bases aligning to TRBD2. The CDR3 sequence is 24 residues long. Germline loops: CDR1 MRHNA, CDR2 SNTAGT. V lost 6 bases, J lost 5 bases, and 39 bases stayed unmatched. The CDR3 loop is CASRDEPGSPLTISGSLPWETQYF. CDR3 DNA: TGTGCCAGCAGGGACGAGCCCGGCTCACCATTAACTATTAGCGGGTCACTCCCATGGGAGACCCAGTACTTC.

About this clone itself: With a much larger clone just one base away, this may be a read error. The rearrangement joins TRBV7-8 to TRBJ1-1; TRBD1 is a possible D gene (5 bases). The CDR3 consists of 14 residues. V was cut by 1 base and J by 1 base, with 7 bases left in between. Germline lookup yields CDR1 SGHVS and CDR2 FQNEAQ. CDR3 DNA: TGTGCCAGCAGCTTAGAAGGGACGAACACTGAAGCTTTCTTT. Amino acid sequence: CASSLEGTNTEAFF.

V and J are TRBV28 and TRBJ2-3; D gene ambiguous. The CDR3 loop spans 12 amino acids. CDR1 MDHEN and CDR2 SYDVKM come from the germline V gene. V lost 5 bases, J lost 4 bases, and 7 bases lay in between. This CDR3 is CASSTTSDTQYF. CDR3 nucleotide sequence: TGTGCCAGCAGTACGACATCAGATACGCAGTATTTT.

This clone was seen more than once but under ten times. This sequence joins TRBV6-6 and TRBJ1-1; D is ambiguous. V lost 5 bases, J lost 1 base, and 11 bases lay in between. CDR3 length: 14 residues. Per the germline V gene, CDR1 is MNHNY and CDR2 is SVGAGI (reference sequence). CDR3 DNA sequence: TGTGCCAGCAGTATGGACGGAACGAACACTGAAGCTTTCTTT. Translation gives CASSMDGTNTEAFF.

The chain has TRBV5-1 and TRBJ2-1; perhaps TRBD1 as D (5 bases). From germline, CDR1 is SGHRS and CDR2 YFSETQ. Trimming pared 4 bases from V and 6 bases from J, leaving 14 bases between. This CDR3 is 14 amino acids long. The CDR3 nucleotides are TGCGCCAGCAGCGTGGTCACAGACAGCAATGAGCAGTTCTTC. Protein product: CASSVVTDSNEQFF.

The chain links TRBV19 to TRBJ1-5; D uncertain. The CDR3 is made up of 15 amino acids. Trimming removed 3 bases at V and 3 bases at J, with 12 bases between. Germline V gene lookup returns CDR1 LNHDA and CDR2 SQIVND (reference sequence). CDR3: CASSIGQIFNQPQHF. CDR3 bases: TGTGCCAGTAGTATTGGGCAGATATTCAATCAGCCCCAGCATTTT.

The chain couples TRBV7-9 to TRBJ2-1; D is uncertain. Trimming left V 8 bases short and J 0 bases short, with 11 bases between. The germline CDR1 and CDR2 sequences are SEHNR and FQNEAQ (reference sequence). The CDR3 is made up of 14 amino acids. As DNA, the CDR3 is TGTGCCAGCCTTCGTACAAGCTCCTACAATGAGCAGTTCTTC. This translates into CASLRTSSYNEQFF.

This rearrangement joins TRBV19 to TRBJ2-7, with unresolved D. The CDR3 length is 13 residues. The germline V gene has CDR1 LNHDA and CDR2 SQIVND (reference sequence). The germline V and J ends were trimmed by 1 base and 7 bases, with 11 bases remaining between them. In DNA, the CDR3 is TGTGCCAGTAGTATAGGTGGAGAGGCGGAGCAGTACTTC. Translated, it gives CASSIGGEAEQYF.

The chain employs TRBV9 and TRBJ2-5; a possible D gene is TRBD1 (5 bases). Looked up from germline, CDR1 is SGDLS and CDR2 is YYNGEE. With 3 bases removed from V and 0 bases from J, the gap between germline ends came to 9 bases. This CDR3 has 14 amino acids. The CDR3 region is CASSEQAYQETQYF. CDR3 DNA: TGTGCCAGCAGCGAACAGGCTTACCAAGAGACCCAGTACTTC.

This clone has just one count. In the same sample, other DNA sequences code for this CDR3. J is TRBJ1-5 and V is TRBV19, with a weak D call TRBD1 (5 bases). This CDR3 is built from 14 residues. Trimming stripped 2 bases from V and 0 bases from J, with 5 bases between. Germline V gene lookup returns CDR1 LNHDA and CDR2 SQIVND (reference sequence). The CDR3 sequence is CASSIQGSNQPQHF. Here the CDR3 DNA reads TGTGCCAGTAGTATACAGGGTAGCAATCAGCCCCAGCATTTT.

The V gene is TRBV7-2, the J gene TRBJ2-1, with 13 bases aligning to TRBD2. Unmatched junction bases numbered 7, after V lost 5 bases and J lost 6 bases. CDR3 length: 16 residues. Germline-derived CDR1 and CDR2 are SGHTA and FQGNSA. For the CDR3, the DNA is TGTGCCAGCAGCACCTGGACTAGCGGGAGACCCAATGAGCAGTTCTTC. This encodes CASSTWTSGRPNEQFF.

As to this clone: This CDR3 is also generated by other DNA sequences in the sample. CDR3 sequence reads: CASSLLGTYTDTQYF. The CDR3 DNA follows: TGTGCCAGCAGCTTGTTGGGGACTTACACAGATACGCAGTATTTT. This chain connects TRBV7-2 to TRBJ2-3; D might be TRBD2 (6 bases). Trimming pared 3 bases from V and 2 bases from J, leaving 12 bases between. The CDR3 is made up of 15 amino acids. The germline gives CDR1 SGHTA, CDR2 FQGNSA.

V is TRBV7-8 and J is TRBJ2-1; D is perhaps TRBD2 (6 bases). Germline V gene data show CDR1 as SGHVS and CDR2 as FQNEAQ. CDR3 length equals 14 residues. Between the trimmed V and J ends, which lost 1 base and 14 bases, there was a span of 18 bases. CDR3 region: CASSLVGDLGREFF. The CDR3 nucleotides read TGTGCCAGCAGCTTAGTCGGGGACTTGGGTAGGGAGTTCTTC.

The genes are TRBV29-1 and TRBJ1-2; D may be TRBD1 (5 bases). From germline, CDR1 is SQVTM and CDR2 ANQGSEA. The ends were cut back, 3 bases at V and 5 bases at J, with 13 bases in the middle. The CDR3 covers 13 residues. The CDR3 protein is CSVEKGIAYGYTF. CDR3 coding DNA: TGCAGCGTTGAGAAGGGGATCGCTTATGGCTACACCTTC.

The chain combines TRBV5-1 with TRBJ2-5; D unresolved. V gave up 4 bases and J gave up 5 bases, with 12 bases separating them. Germline CDR1 reads SGHRS; CDR2 reads YFSETQ. The CDR3 is made up of 13 amino acids. The CDR3 DNA reads as TGCGCCAGCAGCGCAGACCAGGCGGAGACCCAGTACTTC. This sequence encodes CASSADQAETQYF.

This clone was seen more than once but under ten times. The chain links TRBV30 to TRBJ1-5; no clear D gene. Per the germline V gene, CDR1 is GTSNPN and CDR2 is SVGIG (reference sequence). With 1 base removed from V and 4 bases from J, the gap between germline ends came to 5 bases. This CDR3 contains 12 residues. The CDR3 is CAWSARNQPQHF. The CDR3 DNA reads as TGTGCCTGGAGTGCCCGGAATCAGCCCCAGCATTTT.

This rearrangement joins TRBV6-1 to TRBJ1-5; D not certain. Germline CDR1 reads MNHNS; CDR2 reads SASEGT. The CDR3 is 14 residues long. V lost 4 bases and J lost 3, with 10 bases in between. CDR3: CASSGPGVNQPQHF. In nucleotides, the CDR3 is TGTGCCAGCAGTGGGCCGGGAGTCAATCAGCCCCAGCATTTT.

This clone has a single count. This sequence joins TRBV7-2 and TRBJ2-3; 9 bases are shared with TRBD2. Germline CDR1 SGHTA, CDR2 FQGNSA. Losses at the gene ends were 5 bases for V and 0 bases for J; bases not matched to a gene: 6. There are 16 residues in the CDR3. This CDR3 is CASSPLAGVSTDTQYF. DNA for the CDR3: TGTGCCAGCAGCCCCTTAGCGGGAGTTAGCACAGATACGCAGTATTTT.

The chain has TRBV5-1 and TRBJ2-7; 12 bases are a match to TRBD2. Looked up from germline, CDR1 is SGHRS and CDR2 is YFSETQ. CDR3 size: 16 residues. With 4 bases clipped from V and 6 bases from J, the junction kept 11 bases outside the gene matches. Here the CDR3 DNA reads TGCGCCAGCAGCGTAGGACTAGCGGGGACCCTTTCCGAGCAGTACTTC. Protein product: CASSVGLAGTLSEQYF.

The count of this clone is one. Because the CDR3's place on the DNA is in doubt, the DNA is left out and the CDR3 is given as listed by TCRdb. V and J are TRBV7-2 and TRBJ1-2; TRBD1, the D gene given by the table, was not confirmed from the DNA. The CDR3 length is 13 residues, termini included. Germline CDR1 and CDR2: SGHTA and FQGNSA. The CDR3 loop is CASTLWGTGTDTF.

V is TRBV21-1 and J is TRBJ1-1. TRBV21-1 is noted as a pseudogene. The CDR3 runs 12 residues. The DNA of the CDR3 is TGTGCCAGCACCTCGAGAAACACTGAAGCTTTCTTT. The encoded protein is CASTSRNTEAFF.

This clone is a singleton in its sample. The same CDR3 is also encoded by other DNA sequences in this sample. The chain carries TRBV18 and TRBJ2-1, with TRBD2 matching 9 bases. This CDR3 spans 15 amino acids. Germline lookup yields CDR1 KGHSH and CDR2 LQKENI. V dropped 6 bases and J dropped 4; count of bases not matched to a gene: 7. The CDR3 here is CASSLLAGEYNEQFF. DNA for the CDR3: TGTGCCAGCTCCCTCTTAGCGGGGGAATACAATGAGCAGTTCTTC.

The chain combines TRBV18 with TRBJ2-7, with no clear D. The CDR3 contains 16 residues. The germline V and J ends were trimmed by 0 bases and 6 bases, with 18 bases remaining between them. Per germline, CDR1 KGHSH and CDR2 LQKENI. The CDR3 spells CASSPPGYDPVSEQYF. The CDR3, as DNA: TGTGCCAGCTCACCACCTGGATACGACCCCGTATCCGAGCAGTACTTC. Combining the CDR3 with reference TRBV18 and TRBJ2-7 gives the whole variable domain NAGVMQNPRHLVRRRGQEARLRCSPMKGHSHVYWYRQLPEEGLKFMVYLQKENIIDESGMPKERFSAEFPKEGPSILRIQQVVRGDSAAYFCASSPPGYDPVSEQYFGPGTRLTVT.

J is TRBJ1-2 and V is TRBV4-1, with D possibly being TRBD1 (6 bases). There are 16 residues in the CDR3. CDR1 is MGHRA and CDR2 is YSYEKL in the germline V gene. V lost 1 base, J lost 6 bases, and 18 bases lay in between. The CDR3 coding sequence is TGCGCCAGCAGCCAAGTTATATTGAAGGGGGAAGATGGCTACACCTTC. It is translated as CASSQVILKGEDGYTF.

The J gene is TRBJ2-1, the V gene TRBV5-1, with 8 bases fitting TRBD1. V gave up 4 bases and J gave up 2 bases; unmatched junction bases: 8. This CDR3 spans 16 amino acids. Germline V gene data show CDR1 as SGHRS and CDR2 as YFSETQ. The CDR3 here is CASSPQQGVTYNEQFF. CDR3 DNA: TGCGCCAGCAGCCCACAACAGGGGGTTACCTACAATGAGCAGTTCTTC.

The chain employs TRBV18 and TRBJ1-3; D unclear. This CDR3 comprises 15 residues. Trimming removed 6 bases from V and 0 bases from J, with 12 bases in between. Germline CDR1 reads KGHSH; CDR2 reads LQKENI. Here the CDR3 reads CASSPGSSSGNTIYF. The CDR3 DNA is TGTGCCAGCTCCCCGGGGTCGAGCTCTGGAAACACCATATATTTT.

This rearrangement joins TRBV11-3 to TRBJ1-1; D unresolved. The V gene's germline CDR1 is SGHNT and CDR2 YENEEA. This CDR3 is 16 amino acids long. The V end lost 2 bases, the J end lost 6 bases, and 19 bases lay between the germline ends. The CDR3 region is CASSLSLFGVGAEAFF. CDR3 DNA: TGTGCCAGCAGCTTATCTTTGTTTGGTGTCGGGGCTGAAGCTTTCTTT.

The chain couples TRBV30 to TRBJ2-1, with 11 bases aligning to TRBD2. CDR3 length: 14 residues. V lost 4 bases to trimming and J lost 8 bases; unmatched junction nucleotides: 7. Germline V gene lookup returns CDR1 GTSNPN and CDR2 SVGIG (reference sequence). DNA for the CDR3: TGTGCCTGGAAACTAGCGGGAGAGGTGTATGAGCAGTTCTTC. Amino acid sequence: CAWKLAGEVYEQFF.